The entry below describes one T cell receptor beta chain. In this sample, this clonotype turned up a few times. The antigen this receptor binds is unknown. This may be a read error: a much more frequent sequence differs by one nucleotide. This sample stems from a study of T cells in Graves' hyperthyroidism and ophthalmopathy (dated by TCRdb to about 2019). About the full investigation: Peripheral blood was collected at initial diagnosis, before any treatment. After blood sampling, hyperthyroidism patients were treated with methimazole at a starting dose of 30 mg daily, and ophthalmopathy patients were treated with high-dose intravenous methylprednisolone. TCR Vbeta CDR3 sequencing of some 140 peripheral blood samples (approximately 44 ophthalmopathy, over 70 hyperthyroidism and some 17 progressor patients) is reported in the paper. TCR V-J signatures able to tell the groups apart were searched for in a discovery cohort of about a hundred patients, of whom more than 40 had Graves' ophthalmopathy and around 57 had stable Graves' hyperthyroidism. The approximately 100 discovery patients were divided at random into training and test sets in a 7:3 ratio. An independent validation cohort of 18 to 20 hyperthyroidism patients and 15 or so patients who later progressed to ophthalmopathy tested prospective prediction of ophthalmopathy. In more than five Graves' hyperthyroidism patients, the study also compared T-cell repertoires from thyroid tissue with T-cell repertoires from blood.

Stable Graves' hyperthyroidism was defined as no progression to ophthalmopathy during 18 months of follow-up. Hyperthyroidism patients were newly diagnosed, with disease duration under 2 months, and aged 18 to 65 years. Patients with uncontrolled infections, other autoimmune diseases, pregnancy or lactation were excluded. Clinical symptoms, serum thyroxine and TRAb, thyroid ultrasound, and orbital computed tomography formed the basis for the diagnoses. PBMCs were separated from over 9 ml of fresh peripheral blood using Ficoll-Paque density gradient centrifugation. Total RNA was extracted with Trizol reagent, and quality was checked on an Agilent 2100 Bioanalyzer. The germline V gene (reference sequence) supplies CDR1 DFQATT and CDR2 SNEGSKA. Relative to germline, V is missing 3 bases and J is missing 4 bases, with 11 bases of the junction outside any gene match. The CDR3 spans 16 residues, from the cysteine through the phenylalanine. Only CDR3 DNA remains: 48 bases, in frame from the first base.

Study-wide findings and limitations: During validation, the model predicted progression to ophthalmopathy a median of about 6.5 months ahead of onset, with around 71% sensitivity and roughly 72% specificity. Ophthalmopathy was separated from stable hyperthyroidism by a 13 V-J signature model, with just over 85% sensitivity and about 84% specificity obtained in cross-validation and 80%/75% obtained in testing. No statistical method was used to fix the sample size in advance, and group allocation was not hidden from the investigators. Most expanded thyroid clonotypes (frequency above 0.001) were also found in blood, which suggests that blood repertoires may mirror thyroid immune responses.

The TCR beta CDR3 regions were amplified from the RNA transcripts. For the first round of RT-PCR on the TCR CDR3, the HTBI primer set was used together with the Qiagen OneStep RT-PCR kit. Libraries were constructed in a second round of multiplex PCR, after which size selection and purification were carried out. Libraries were sequenced paired-end with 100 bp reads on an Illumina HiSeq2000. As for how the authors treated the data: SOAPnuke was used to process the raw data, with reads discarded if the reads contained adapters or uncalled bases, had a mean Phred below 15, or lacked an exact constant-primer or identifier match. High-quality paired reads were merged with COPE v1.2.5, and unique nucleotide sequences were defined as clonotypes. MiTCR v1.1 was used to align clonotypes to the IMGT TRBV, TRBD and TRBJ reference segments. The analysis included only V-J combinations with a frequency above 0.0001, which together covered approximately 99% of the repertoires. The TCS score was defined as the ratio of F50 (clonal expansion) to E x V (chaos), calculated using BLOSUM62-based TCRdist between CDR3 peptides within each V-J. Welch's t-statistics and random forest reduced 514 V-J features to 13, which were used in a naive Bayes classifier (R e1071). TCRdb reprocessed the public reads (quality trimming at Q25 with fastp, clone calling with MiXCR) and kept in-frame beta chains. Merged by CDR3 protein, the rows form single entries marked with the most common genes and DNA. TCRdb, not the original authors, processed these V and J calls. The sample has about 420,000 distinct CDR3 sequences on record, about a sixth of them singletons. The ten most abundant clones make up about 14% of the sample.

The sequence was collected from a woman aged 18-29 years with Graves' hyperthyroidism. The chain links TRBV20-1 with TRBJ2-1; the junction holds 8 bases that match TRBD2. Source material: blood. CDR3 sequence: CSARSPRTSTYNEQFF. Read as DNA, the sequence is TGCAGTGCTAGGTCCCCCCGGACTAGCACTTACAATGAGCAGTTCTTC.